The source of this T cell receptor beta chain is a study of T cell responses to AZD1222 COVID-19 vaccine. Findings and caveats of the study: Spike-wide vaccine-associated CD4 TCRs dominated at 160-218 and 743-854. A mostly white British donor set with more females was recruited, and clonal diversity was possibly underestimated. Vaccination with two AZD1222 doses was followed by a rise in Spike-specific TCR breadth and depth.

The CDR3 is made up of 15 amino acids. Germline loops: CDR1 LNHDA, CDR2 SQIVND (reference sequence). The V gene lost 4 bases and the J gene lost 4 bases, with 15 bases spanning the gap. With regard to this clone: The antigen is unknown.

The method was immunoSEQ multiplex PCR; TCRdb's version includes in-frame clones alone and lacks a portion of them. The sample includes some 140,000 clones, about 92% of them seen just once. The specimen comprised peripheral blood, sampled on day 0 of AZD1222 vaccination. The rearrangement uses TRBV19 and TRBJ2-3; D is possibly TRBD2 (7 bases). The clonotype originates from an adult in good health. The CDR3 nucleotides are TGTGCCAGTAGTACCGCGGGGGCGTCCGCAGATACGCAGTATTTT. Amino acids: CASSTAGASADTQYF.